One sample yielded the 24 T cell receptor beta chains listed below, sequenced in a study of T-cell memory formation after mild COVID-19. MiXCR was run by TCRdb on the 5' RACE reads, yielding one entry per CDR3 protein. The table shows roughly 340,000 distinct CDR3 sequences, with about 16% occurring only once. Input material: PBMCs or a T cell subset sorted from them (not recorded which). The receptors were sampled from a man in his late teens or twenties who had mild COVID-19 (a few samples of this study predate the infection). Cell type and time point are not known.

This clonotype came up a few times. V gene TRBV5-1 combines with J gene TRBJ2-7; unclear D gene. V was clipped by 4 bases and J by 6 bases, with 14 bases between them. The CDR3 length is 13 residues. Germline V gives CDR1 SGHRS, CDR2 YFSETQ. As DNA, the CDR3 is TGCGCCAGCAGCCCCGCTTATGGGTCCGAGCAGTACTTC. Translated: CASSPAYGSEQYF.

This clonotype was detected a few times. The V gene is TRBV7-8, the J gene TRBJ2-1; D not certain. Germline V CDR1 and CDR2: SGHVS, FQNEAQ. Between the trimmed V and J ends, which lost 4 bases and 6 bases, there was a span of 7 bases. There are 12 residues in the CDR3. This chain's CDR3 is CASSSGPNEQFF. Here the CDR3 DNA reads TGTGCCAGCAGCTCCGGACCCAATGAGCAGTTCTTC.

In DNA form, the CDR3 reads TGTGCCAGCAGCCTCAGGGGGCGGGACTCTGGGGCCAACGTCCTGACTTTC. Its translation is CASSLRGRDSGANVLTF. V is TRBV14 and J is TRBJ2-6; 8 nucleotides line up with TRBD1. This CDR3 is built from 17 residues. Germline assignment: CDR1 SGHDN and CDR2 FVKESK. V trimming: 4 bases; J trimming: 0 bases; junction bases outside the gene matches: 5.

This clonotype was seen a few times. V usage is TRBV24-1 and J usage is TRBJ1-5; 8 nucleotides agree with TRBD1. V lost 6 bases, J lost 4 bases, and 7 bases stayed unmatched. Germline loops: CDR1 KGHDR, CDR2 SFDVKD. CDR3 length equals 15 residues. The DNA for the CDR3 is TGTGCCACCAGTTTCGGACAGGGAGGGAATCAGCCCCAGCATTTT. Translated: CATSFGQGGNQPQHF.

In the case of this clonotype: A clone one base away is much larger, so this may be a read error. The chain is built from TRBV4-3 and TRBJ2-7; 8 nucleotides align to TRBD2. There are 14 residues in the CDR3. CDR1 LGHNA and CDR2 YSLEER come from the germline V gene. V lost 5 bases and J lost 6; bases outside the gene matches: 9. Written as DNA, the CDR3 is TGCGCCAGCAGCGTGGGACTAGAGGAAAGCGAGCAGTACTTC. Protein product: CASSVGLEESEQYF.

The table lists this clonotype with a few counts. The chain employs TRBV11-2 and TRBJ2-7; weak D call: TRBD1 (5 bases). Per the germline V gene, CDR1 is SGHAT and CDR2 is FQNNGV. V was shortened by 1 base and J by 7 bases, with 8 bases between the two germline ends. There are 12 residues in the CDR3. This CDR3 is CASSLAREEQYF. As DNA, the CDR3 is TGTGCCAGCAGCTTAGCCAGGGAAGAGCAGTACTTC. The whole variable domain, remainder taken from reference TRBV11-2 and TRBJ2-7, is EAGVAQSPRYKIIEKRQSVAFWCNPISGHATLYWYQQILGQGPKLLIQFQNNGVVDDSQLPKDRFSAERLKGVDSTLKIQPAKLEDSAVYLCASSLAREEQYFGPGTRLTVT.

This clonotype has only a few counts. The chain uses TRBV28 and TRBJ1-5; weak D call: TRBD1 (5 bases). The CDR3 totals 16 residues. In germline, CDR1 is MDHEN, CDR2 SYDVKM. V shed 8 bases and J shed 0 bases, with 17 bases lying between them. CDR3 sequence reads: CASLPLRERSNQPQHF. CDR3 nucleotide sequence: TGTGCCAGCCTCCCCCTCAGGGAGCGTAGCAATCAGCCCCAGCATTTT.

Only a few counts were recorded for this clonotype. J is TRBJ2-3 and V is TRBV20-1; TRBD1 might be the D (6 bases). This CDR3 contains 14 residues. Trimming removed 1 base from V and 2 bases from J, with 10 bases in between. Germline V gives CDR1 DFQATT, CDR2 SNEGSKA (reference sequence). The CDR3 nucleotides are TGCAGTGCTAGAGCAGGGGCTAACACAGATACGCAGTATTTT. Protein sequence: CSARAGANTDTQYF.

This chain links TRBV4-3 with TRBJ2-3; D may match TRBD1 or TRBD2 (5 bases each). Germline loops: CDR1 LGHNA, CDR2 YSLEER. The CDR3 length is 16 residues. V was trimmed by 9 bases and J by 4 bases, leaving 23 bases between them. Written as DNA, the CDR3 is TGCGCCAGTACCCCCACGGGTAGGGGACGAGCAGATACGCAGTATTTT. This sequence encodes CASTPTGRGRADTQYF.

This clonotype appeared many times. The rearrangement joins TRBV5-1 to TRBJ2-5; 7 bases are shared with TRBD2. Germline values: CDR1 SGHRS, CDR2 YFSETQ. The CDR3 length is 15 residues. Trimming at V came to 0 bases and at J to 4 bases, leaving 6 bases not matched to a gene. The CDR3 region is CASSLGAREGETQYF. The CDR3 bases are TGCGCCAGCAGCTTGGGGGCCAGGGAGGGAGAGACCCAGTACTTC.

The chain has TRBV11-2 and TRBJ1-4; no firm D call. The CDR3 has 16 amino acids. Trimming pared 4 bases from V and 6 bases from J, leaving 18 bases between. CDR1 is SGHAT, CDR2 FQNNGV, per germline. CDR3 nucleotide sequence: TGTGCCAGCAGCTCAAGACCGGATCCGCTTTATGAAAAACTGTTTTTT. It specifies CASSSRPDPLYEKLFF. The full variable domain, completed using reference TRBV11-2 and TRBJ1-4, is EAGVAQSPRYKIIEKRQSVAFWCNPISGHATLYWYQQILGQGPKLLIQFQNNGVVDDSQLPKDRFSAERLKGVDSTLKIQPAKLEDSAVYLCASSSRPDPLYEKLFFGSGTQLSVL.

The chain links TRBV30 to TRBJ2-1; 12 positions match TRBD2. From germline, CDR1 is GTSNPN and CDR2 SVGIG (reference sequence). The CDR3 sequence is 16 residues long. The V gene end was trimmed by 0 bases and the J gene end by 8 bases; junction bases not matched to a gene: 8. CDR3 region: CAWSVGLAGFADEQFF. The CDR3 nucleotides are TGTGCCTGGAGTGTAGGACTAGCGGGGTTCGCGGATGAGCAGTTCTTC.

There are a few counts of this clonotype. The CDR3 sequence: CASSLSGDSRGYTF. For the CDR3, the DNA is TGCGCCAGCAGCTTGTCAGGGGACTCGAGAGGCTACACCTTC. V usage is TRBV5-1 and J usage is TRBJ1-2, with D possibly being TRBD1 (6 bases). In germline, CDR1 is SGHRS, CDR2 YFSETQ. The CDR3 has 14 amino acids. The V and J ends lost 1 base and 8 bases respectively, with 15 bases between them.

This clonotype was picked up a small number of times. This rearrangement joins TRBV20-1 to TRBJ1-2; 8 bases match TRBD1. Looked up from germline, CDR1 is DFQATT and CDR2 is SNEGSKA (reference sequence). The trim removed 4 bases at V and 9 bases at J, leaving 7 bases unmatched. This CDR3 spans 12 amino acids. CDR3 amino acids: CSAIQGGYSYTF. The CDR3 nucleotides are TGCAGTGCTATACAGGGGGGGTATAGCTACACCTTC.

The chain carries TRBV5-1 and TRBJ2-3; D possibly corresponds to TRBD1 (6 bases). CDR1 is SGHRS, CDR2 YFSETQ, per germline. Deletions cut 3 bases from V and 1 base from J, with 24 bases between. The CDR3 extends over 19 amino acids. CDR3 loop: CASSWPARGEGVRTDTQYF. CDR3 nucleotides: TGCGCCAGCAGCTGGCCTGCCAGGGGTGAGGGAGTGCGCACAGATACGCAGTATTTT. Full variable domain (outside the CDR3, taken from reference TRBV5-1 and TRBJ2-3): KAGVTQTPRYLIKTRGQQVTLSCSPISGHRSVSWYQQTPGQGLQFLFEYFSETQRNKGNFPGRFSGRQFSNSRSEMNVSTLELGDSALYLCASSWPARGEGVRTDTQYFGPGTRLTVL.

This clonotype was seen ten or more times. J is TRBJ2-4 and V is TRBV10-3; 7 bases fit TRBD2. V shed 3 bases, J shed 0 bases, and the junction held 2 bases outside the gene matches. CDR3 length equals 15 residues. Germline loops: CDR1 ENHRY, CDR2 SYGVKD. CDR3 in DNA: TGTGCCATCAGTGAATGGGGGGGAGCCAAAAACATTCAGTACTTC. It translates to CAISEWGGAKNIQYF.

As regards this clonotype: A much larger clonotype is one base distant, so this may be a read error. This chain joins TRBV18 and TRBJ2-2; 7 bases map to TRBD1. Per germline, CDR1 KGHSH and CDR2 LQKENI. The CDR3 is 15 residues long. The DNA of the CDR3 is TGTGCCAGCTCACCCTCGGGACAGAACACCGGGGAGCTGATTTTT. It translates to CASSPSGQNTGELIF. Together with reference TRBV18 and TRBJ2-2, the CDR3 gives the full variable domain: NAGVMQNPRHLVRRRGQEARLRCSPMKGHSHVYWYRQLPEEGLKFMVYLQKENIIDESGMPKERFSAEFPKEGPSILRIQQVVRGDSAAYFCASSPSGQNTGELIFGEGSRLTVL.

This chain connects TRBV2 to TRBJ1-6; 8 nucleotides align to TRBD1. This CDR3 contains 16 residues. Looked up from germline, CDR1 is SNHLY and CDR2 is FYNNEI. J lost 10 bases, V lost 1 base, and 9 bases had no gene match. The DNA of the CDR3 is TGTGCCAGCAGTGAAGAGTGGACAGGGCGTGGCTCACCCCTCCACTTT. The encoded protein is CASSEEWTGRGSPLHF.

The gene calls are TRBV20-1 and TRBJ2-2, with D perhaps matching TRBD2 (6 bases). The CDR3 is 14 amino acids. Trimming removed 3 bases from V and 5 bases from J, with 13 bases in between. Germline CDR1 reads DFQATT; CDR2 reads SNEGSKA (reference sequence). The CDR3, as DNA: TGCAGTGCTAGGGACTACAAAGGTACCGGGGAGCTGTTTTTT. It specifies CSARDYKGTGELFF.

This chain connects TRBV29-1 to TRBJ2-1; D not certain. The CDR3 runs 14 residues. V lost 3 bases and J 0 bases, leaving 9 bases between the germline ends. Germline CDR1 SQVTM, CDR2 ANQGSEA. CDR3 sequence (DNA): TGCAGCGTTGATGGACCAAGCTCCTACAATGAGCAGTTCTTC. This sequence encodes CSVDGPSSYNEQFF.

The chain combines TRBV27 with TRBJ2-1; TRBD2 matches at 13 bases. The V and J ends lost 7 bases and 7 bases, in that order; junction bases with no gene match: 7. Germline loops: CDR1 MNHEY, CDR2 SMNVEV (reference sequence). The CDR3 runs 15 residues. CDR3 residues: CASKHRLAGGNEQFF. The CDR3 nucleotides are TGTGCCAGCAAGCATCGACTAGCGGGGGGTAATGAGCAGTTCTTC.

This clonotype has a handful of counts. The chain employs TRBV6-6 and TRBJ1-5, with D perhaps TRBD1 (5 bases). This CDR3 has 14 residues. From germline, CDR1 is MNHNY and CDR2 SVGAGI (reference sequence). Trimming took off 1 base at V and 5 bases at J, with 9 bases between the two ends. The CDR3 region is CASSYFLGDQPQHF. CDR3 bases: TGTGCCAGCAGTTACTTTCTAGGGGATCAGCCCCAGCATTTT.

This clonotype showed up just a few times. The chain carries TRBV10-3 and TRBJ2-3; 10 bases match TRBD1. V was clipped by 2 bases and J by 6 bases; unmatched bases: 5. Germline values: CDR1 ENHRY, CDR2 SYGVKD. This CDR3 has 15 amino acids. This chain's CDR3 is CAISEQDRGLDTQYF. CDR3 nucleotides: TGTGCCATCAGTGAGCAGGACAGGGGGTTGGATACGCAGTATTTT.

As DNA, the CDR3 is TGCGCCAGCAGCTCAGGACAGGGGTCAAATTCACCCCTCCACTTT. Translated, it gives CASSSGQGSNSPLHF. V and J are TRBV5-1 and TRBJ1-6, with 9 bases matching TRBD1. Germline V gene sequence: CDR1 SGHRS, CDR2 YFSETQ. V dropped 3 bases and J dropped 7; count of bases not matched to a gene: 5. This CDR3 spans 15 amino acids.